The 30 T cell receptor beta chains presented below share a single source sample, sequenced in a study of early T cells in non-severe SARS-CoV-2 infection. TCRdb ran MiXCR on the 5' RACE reads and lists one entry per CDR3 protein. Among roughly 110,000 distinct CDR3 sequences listed, 11% were seen once. Sequenced sample: whole blood. The receptors shown here come from an adult who was a healthcare worker with PCR-confirmed SARS-CoV-2 infection or an uninfected control (not recorded which).

V usage is TRBV20-1 and J usage is TRBJ2-7, with 7 bases aligning to TRBD1. CDR1 and CDR2 from the germline V gene are DFQATT and SNEGSKA (reference sequence). CDR3 size: 13 residues. V was clipped by 5 bases and J by 3 bases; unmatched bases: 7. CDR3 in DNA: TGCAGTGCTGGGGACAGCCAGGGCTACGAGCAGTACTTC. It specifies CSAGDSQGYEQYF.

This clonotype was counted between two and nine times. The rearrangement uses TRBV11-2 and TRBJ2-1; 10 nucleotides agree with TRBD2. The CDR3 runs to 12 residues. The V gene's germline CDR1 is SGHAT and CDR2 FQNNGV. V was clipped by 4 bases and J by 15 bases; unmatched bases: 6. For the CDR3, the DNA is TGTGCCAGCAGCTCCGGACTAGCGGCGGGGTTCTTC. It translates to CASSSGLAAGFF.

In its sample, this clonotype was seen a few times. This rearrangement joins TRBV28 to TRBJ2-3, with unresolved D. The V end was cut by 10 bases, the J end by 4 bases, with 9 bases between. The CDR3 sequence is 11 residues long. CDR1 is MDHEN, CDR2 SYDVKM, per germline. In nucleotides, the CDR3 is TGTGCCACCCGGATCGCAGATACGCAGTATTTT. Its protein is CATRIADTQYF. Complete variable domain (other parts from reference TRBV28 and TRBJ2-3): DVKVTQSSRYLVKRTGEKVFLECVQDMDHENMFWYRQDPGLGLRLIYFSYDVKMKEKGDIPEGYSVSREKKERFSLILESASTNQTSMYLCATRIADTQYFGPGTRLTVL.

This clonotype has a count of ten or more. The genes are TRBV11-2 and TRBJ2-7; 14 bases line up with TRBD2. V trimming: 6 bases; J trimming: 0 bases; junction bases outside the gene matches: 7. This CDR3 spans 17 amino acids. In germline, CDR1 is SGHAT, CDR2 FQNNGV. DNA for the CDR3: TGTGCCAGCAGTGGGACTAGCGGGAGCCGTAGCTCCTACGAGCAGTACTTC. Protein: CASSGTSGSRSSYEQYF. The complete variable domain, with remaining parts taken from reference TRBV11-2 and TRBJ2-7, reads EAGVAQSPRYKIIEKRQSVAFWCNPISGHATLYWYQQILGQGPKLLIQFQNNGVVDDSQLPKDRFSAERLKGVDSTLKIQPAKLEDSAVYLCASSGTSGSRSSYEQYFGPGTRLTVT.

In DNA form, the CDR3 reads TGCAGTGCTAGTGAGGGAGCCAAAAACATTCAGTACTTC. It specifies CSASEGAKNIQYF. The chain recombines TRBV20-1 with TRBJ2-4, with D possibly matching TRBD2 (5 bases). The CDR3 length is 13 residues. Trimming shortened V by 3 bases and J by 0 bases, and 6 bases separated the two germline ends. Germline-derived CDR1 and CDR2 are DFQATT and SNEGSKA (reference sequence).

This clonotype was seen repeatedly, ten times or more. The V call is TRBV12-3 or TRBV12-4, the J call TRBJ2-7, with TRBD1 as a possible D gene (6 bases). V was cut by 5 bases and J by 4 bases, with 9 bases left in between. The CDR3 consists of 12 residues. The CDR3 bases are TGTGCCAGCAGTCCGGACAGTTACGAGCAGTACTTC. This encodes CASSPDSYEQYF.

This clonotype was found many times. The rearrangement uses TRBV28 and TRBJ2-3, with TRBD2 identical over 9 bases. The CDR3 is made up of 15 amino acids. After removal of 1 base from V and 5 bases from J, the junction contained 4 bases not matched to a gene. Germline V gives CDR1 MDHEN, CDR2 SYDVKM. CDR3 loop: CASSLSRLAEDTQYF. For the CDR3, the DNA is TGTGCCAGCAGTTTATCCCGACTAGCGGAAGATACGCAGTATTTT.

This clonotype appeared many times. The J gene is TRBJ2-1, the V gene TRBV12-3 or TRBV12-4; 10 bases are a match to TRBD2. With V trimmed by 4 bases and J by 2 bases, 2 bases remained unmatched. This CDR3 region has 15 residues. CDR3 nucleotide sequence: TGTGCCAGCAGTTACAGCGGGAGGGCCTACAATGAGCAGTTCTTC. This translates into CASSYSGRAYNEQFF.

This clonotype was seen a few times. The chain links TRBV20-1 to TRBJ2-5; tentatively, D is TRBD2 (5 bases). Trimming stripped 4 bases from V and 9 bases from J, with 9 bases between. The CDR3 spans 10 residues. Germline-derived CDR1 and CDR2 are DFQATT and SNEGSKA (reference sequence). CDR3 sequence: CSATSGAQYF. For the CDR3, the DNA is TGCAGTGCTACCTCCGGGGCCCAGTACTTC.

This clonotype was seen a few times. This sequence joins TRBV10-3 and TRBJ2-1; 10 bases are a match to TRBD1. The CDR3 is 13 residues long. The V gene end was trimmed by 5 bases and the J gene end by 15 bases; junction bases not matched to a gene: 10. Germline-derived CDR1 and CDR2 are ENHRY and SYGVKD. CDR3 coding DNA: TGTGCCATCAGTCCCGAGACCAGGACAGGGGGGTTCTTC. It specifies CAISPETRTGGFF.

At least ten counts were recorded for this clonotype. The chain uses TRBV25-1 and TRBJ1-4; D is perhaps TRBD1 (6 bases). V lost 5 bases and J lost 4, with 11 bases in between. CDR1 MGHDK and CDR2 SYGVNS come from the germline V gene. CDR3 size: 14 residues. CDR3 bases: TGTGCCAGCAGTACAGGGCGGGATAATGAAAAACTGTTTTTT. Amino acids: CASSTGRDNEKLFF.

This clonotype was counted between two and nine times. The chain couples TRBV6-5 to TRBJ2-3; 7 nucleotides agree with TRBD2. The trim removed 2 bases at V and 1 base at J, leaving 6 bases unmatched. Germline CDR1 MNHEY, CDR2 SVGAGI. This CDR3 is 16 amino acids long. CDR3 coding DNA: TGTGCCAGCAGTTACCAGGATGGGGGGGGCACAGATACGCAGTATTTT. It encodes CASSYQDGGGTDTQYF.

This clonotype was detected many times. The genes are TRBV11-2 and TRBJ1-1, with D possibly TRBD1 on 5 matching bases. This CDR3 spans 16 amino acids. Germline CDR1 and CDR2: SGHAT and FQNNGV. The ends were cut back, 4 bases at V and 2 bases at J, with 17 bases in the middle. CDR3 protein: CASSSQLGRGNTEAFF. In DNA, the CDR3 is TGTGCCAGCAGCTCCCAATTGGGGCGGGGAAACACTGAAGCTTTCTTT. Full variable domain (remainder filled in from reference TRBV11-2 and TRBJ1-1): EAGVAQSPRYKIIEKRQSVAFWCNPISGHATLYWYQQILGQGPKLLIQFQNNGVVDDSQLPKDRFSAERLKGVDSTLKIQPAKLEDSAVYLCASSSQLGRGNTEAFFGQGTRLTVV.

In this sample, this clonotype turned up many times. The rearrangement uses TRBV20-1 and TRBJ2-7; TRBD2 matches at 9 bases. This CDR3 has 15 residues. Germline V CDR1 and CDR2: DFQATT, SNEGSKA (reference sequence). Trimming at V came to 6 bases and at J to 2 bases, leaving 11 bases not matched to a gene. CDR3 amino acids: CSAKRVAGVPYEQYF. The CDR3, as DNA: TGCAGTGCGAAAAGGGTAGCGGGAGTCCCCTACGAGCAGTACTTC.

Ten or more counts support this clonotype. This chain connects TRBV7-2 to TRBJ1-2; maybe TRBD1 (5 bases). Trimming took 3 bases from V and 3 from J, leaving 8 bases between them. The germline gives CDR1 SGHTA, CDR2 FQGNSA. The length of the CDR3 is 13 residues. For the CDR3, the DNA is TGTGCCAGCAGCTTTCGACAGCACTATGGCTACACCTTC. It codes for CASSFRQHYGYTF.

CDR3 loop: CASGERDTQYF. CDR3 sequence (DNA): TGTGCCAGCGGCGAAAGAGATACGCAGTATTTT. The J gene is TRBJ2-3, the V gene TRBV6-1; D uncertain. CDR1 and CDR2 (germline): MNHNS, SASEGT. CDR3 size: 11 residues. Trimming shortened V by 8 bases and J by 5 bases, and 8 bases separated the two germline ends.

This clonotype occurred many times. The J gene is TRBJ2-3, the V gene TRBV7-9; 9 positions agree with TRBD2. Germline lookup yields CDR1 SEHNR and CDR2 FQNEAQ (reference sequence). This CDR3 region has 15 residues. The V segment lost 4 bases and the J segment 6 bases; nucleotides outside the gene matches: 8. The CDR3 reads CASSSRGTSRDTQYF. CDR3 DNA: TGTGCCAGCAGCTCCAGGGGGACTAGCAGGGATACGCAGTATTTT.

In this sample, this clonotype turned up many times. The V call is TRBV29-1, the J call TRBJ2-3; 12 bases match TRBD2. Trimming at V came to 4 bases and at J to 0 bases, leaving 17 bases not matched to a gene. The CDR3 covers 20 residues. The germline gives CDR1 SQVTM, CDR2 ANQGSEA. The chain's CDR3 is CSVARALTSGSLRSTDTQYF. The CDR3 DNA follows: TGCAGCGTTGCAAGGGCGTTGACTAGCGGGAGTTTGAGAAGCACAGATACGCAGTATTTT.

On this clonotype itself: A much larger clonotype is one base distant, so this may be a read error. The chain recombines TRBV5-5 with TRBJ1-5; D gene ambiguous. Germline V CDR1 and CDR2: SGHKS, YYEKEE (reference sequence). The CDR3 has 15 residues. CDR3 bases: TGTGTCAGCAGCTTGGCTTCGGTATTCAATCAGCCCCAGCATTTT. It translates to CVSSLASVFNQPQHF.

This clonotype was picked up a small number of times. This chain joins TRBV5-4 and TRBJ2-7; 8 nucleotides match TRBD2. V was pared by 3 bases and J by 2 bases, with 7 bases of the junction left unmatched. The CDR3 runs 15 residues. The germline CDR1 and CDR2 sequences are SGHNT and YYREEE (reference sequence). The CDR3 here is CASSYREGLTYEQYF. CDR3 sequence (DNA): TGTGCCAGCAGCTACCGGGAGGGGTTGACCTACGAGCAGTACTTC.

There are a few counts of this clonotype. The V gene is TRBV5-4, the J gene TRBJ2-1, with TRBD2 identical over 10 bases. V lost 4 bases, J lost 6 bases, and 10 bases stayed unmatched. This CDR3 region has 16 residues. Germline V CDR1 and CDR2: SGHNT, YYREEE (reference sequence). CDR3 amino acids: CASSPPPQREGNEQFF. The CDR3 bases are TGTGCCAGCAGCCCTCCGCCCCAGCGGGAGGGCAATGAGCAGTTCTTC.

In its sample, this clonotype was seen many times. The chain carries TRBV12-3 or TRBV12-4 and TRBJ2-3; D remains ambiguous. The CDR3 contains 12 residues. V lost 6 bases and J 2 bases, leaving 6 bases between the germline ends. Here the CDR3 DNA reads TGTGCCAGCAGCCAGTCCACAGATACGCAGTATTTT. This sequence encodes CASSQSTDTQYF.

The chain joins TRBV5-1 to TRBJ1-6; tentatively, D is TRBD1 (6 bases). The germline V gene has CDR1 SGHRS and CDR2 YFSETQ. V was cut by 1 base and J by 6 bases, with 11 bases left in between. The CDR3 is 15 amino acids. CDR3 coding DNA: TGCGCCAGCAGCTTGACGGACAGCTCTAATTCACCCCTCCACTTT. Translation gives CASSLTDSSNSPLHF.

This clonotype has just a few counts. This chain's CDR3 is CASSVARYGETQYF. The CDR3 DNA is TGTGCCAGCAGCGTAGCGAGGTACGGAGAGACCCAGTACTTC. The rearrangement links TRBV9 to TRBJ2-5; no clear D. Germline-derived CDR1 and CDR2 are SGDLS and YYNGEE. This CDR3 is 14 amino acids long. V was shortened by 0 bases and J by 4 bases, with 10 bases between the two germline ends.

This clonotype occurred many times. The genes are TRBV9 and TRBJ1-1; D is undetermined. CDR1 SGDLS and CDR2 YYNGEE come from the germline V gene. V lost 4 bases and J 8 bases, leaving 12 bases between the germline ends. This CDR3 is 12 amino acids long. The CDR3 reads CASSPAVGEAFF. As DNA, the CDR3 is TGTGCCAGCAGCCCGGCAGTCGGGGAAGCTTTCTTT.

This clonotype showed up just a few times. The chain carries TRBV28 and TRBJ2-1; TRBD1 or TRBD2 may be the D gene (5 bases each). The CDR3 sequence is 14 residues long. Looked up from germline, CDR1 is MDHEN and CDR2 is SYDVKM. Trimming took 8 bases from V and 0 from J, leaving 11 bases between them. The CDR3 sequence is CASDPRGSYNEQFF. The CDR3 DNA reads TGTGCCAGCGACCCGAGGGGCTCCTACAATGAGCAGTTCTTC.

This clonotype was seen repeatedly, ten times or more. This chain joins TRBV7-6 and TRBJ2-7; the D is unclear. From germline, CDR1 is SGHVS and CDR2 FNYEAQ. CDR3 length: 14 residues. V was clipped by 1 base and J by 5 bases, with 12 bases between them. The CDR3 DNA reads as TGTGCCAGCAGCTTAGATACGTGGGAAGACGAGCAGTACTTC. Amino acids: CASSLDTWEDEQYF.

Ten or more counts support this clonotype. The chain has TRBV7-2 and TRBJ2-5, with D maybe TRBD2 (6 bases). CDR1 is SGHTA and CDR2 is FQGNSA in the germline V gene. V gave up 5 bases and J gave up 5 bases, with 18 bases separating them. The CDR3 runs to 15 residues. The CDR3 sequence is CASSPGLGGGETQYF. The DNA for the CDR3 is TGTGCCAGCAGCCCGGGCCTGGGCGGAGGGGAGACCCAGTACTTC. The full variable domain, its missing parts supplied by reference TRBV7-2 and TRBJ2-5, is GAGVSQSPSNKVTEKGKDVELRCDPISGHTALYWYRQSLGQGLEFLIYFQGNSAPDKSGLPSDRFSAERTGGSVSTLTIQRTQQEDSAVYLCASSPGLGGGETQYFGPGTRLLVL.

The J gene is TRBJ2-3, the V gene TRBV3-1, with 11 nucleotides matching TRBD2. Germline V gene sequence: CDR1 LGHDT, CDR2 YNNKEL (reference sequence). There are 16 residues in the CDR3. J lost 8 bases, V lost 1 base, and 8 bases had no gene match. CDR3 bases: TGTGCCAGCAGCCAAGGATTCGCTAGCGGGAGGACTACGCAGTATTTT. Amino acid sequence: CASSQGFASGRTTQYF.

This clonotype showed up many times. The V gene is TRBV4-1, the J gene TRBJ1-1; D is unclear. Germline CDR1 and CDR2: MGHRA and YSYEKL. Trimming removed 4 bases from V and 1 base from J, with 16 bases in between. The CDR3 sequence is 16 residues long. This CDR3 reads CASSRALGSGNTEAFF. Written as DNA, the CDR3 is TGCGCCAGCAGCCGAGCCCTCGGGAGTGGGAACACTGAAGCTTTCTTT.